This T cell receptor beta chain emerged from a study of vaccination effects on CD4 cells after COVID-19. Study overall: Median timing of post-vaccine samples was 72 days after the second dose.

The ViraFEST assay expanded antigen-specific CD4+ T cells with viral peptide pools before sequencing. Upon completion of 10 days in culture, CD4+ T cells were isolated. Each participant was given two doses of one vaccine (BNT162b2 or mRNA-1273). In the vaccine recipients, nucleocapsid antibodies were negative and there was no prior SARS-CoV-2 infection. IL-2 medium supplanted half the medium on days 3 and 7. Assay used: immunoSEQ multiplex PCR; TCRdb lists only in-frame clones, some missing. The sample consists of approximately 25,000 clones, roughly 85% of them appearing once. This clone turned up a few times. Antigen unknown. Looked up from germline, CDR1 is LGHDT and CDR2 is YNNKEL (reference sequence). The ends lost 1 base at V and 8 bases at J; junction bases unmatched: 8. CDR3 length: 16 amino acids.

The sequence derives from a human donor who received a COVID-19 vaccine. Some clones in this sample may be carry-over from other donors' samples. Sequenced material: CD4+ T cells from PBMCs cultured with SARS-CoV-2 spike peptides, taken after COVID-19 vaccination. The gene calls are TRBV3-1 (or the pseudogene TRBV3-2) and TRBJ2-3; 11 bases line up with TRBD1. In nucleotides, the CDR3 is TGTGCCAGCAGCCAAGCGGGGACAGGGGGAAGGAGTACGCAGTATTTT. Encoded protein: CASSQAGTGGRSTQYF.